The clone carrying this T cell receptor beta chain was seen a handful of times. The CDR3 sequence is 15 residues long. V shed 4 bases and J shed 0 bases, with 10 bases lying between them. Germline-derived CDR1 and CDR2 are SNHLY and FYNNEI. The data were obtained in a study of blood T cell repertoires in COVID-19. TCRdb's table, derived via immunoSEQ multiplex PCR, lists solely in-frame clones and lacks some. Among some 260,000 clones, around four fifths were seen once, and the ten largest hold approximately 4%. The V call is TRBV2, the J call TRBJ1-5; no clear D. The TCR comes from a man aged 25 to 45 with acute COVID-19. Sequenced sample: PBMCs or T cells enriched from blood (not recorded which). The chain's CDR3 is CASSVGEYSNQPQHF. In DNA form, the CDR3 reads TGTGCCAGCAGTGTGGGAGAATATAGCAATCAGCCCCAGCATTTT.